This T cell receptor beta chain originates from a study of STAT5B mutations in CD4+ large granular lymphocyte leukemia. The table came from immunoSEQ multiplex PCR; TCRdb's copy has only in-frame clones and leaves some out. The sample gives tens of thousands of clones, around three quarters of which show up once; 2% is in the top ten. The V end was cut by 4 bases, the J end by 1 base, with 13 bases between. The CDR3 spans 15 residues. Germline CDR1 LGHNA, CDR2 YSLEER. The rearrangement uses TRBV4-3 and TRBJ1-2; TRBD1 might be the D (5 bases). Sequenced material: CD4+ T cells from blood buffy coats. This TCR was recovered from a human donor in good health. The DNA of the CDR3 is TGCGCCAGCAGCCCCTCAGGGAACAATAACTATGGCTACACCTTC. This codes for CASSPSGNNNYGYTF.